This T cell receptor beta chain derives from a study of T cell changes during pregnancy in multiple sclerosis. The germline V gene encodes CDR1 KGHSH and CDR2 LQKENI. The CDR3 is 16 residues long. J was trimmed by 4 bases and V by 5 bases; bases with no gene match: 6. Clones were sequenced by immunoSEQ multiplex PCR, and TCRdb holds only the in-frame ones, with some missing. Among around 39,000 clones listed, 85% to 95% were seen once. This clone appeared a single time. Material: CD4+ T cells from peripheral blood mononuclear cells, obtained in the third trimester of pregnancy. The chain is built from TRBV18 and TRBJ2-6, with 9 bases identical to TRBD1. This receptor was identified in a female donor in good health, enrolled as a control in a pregnancy study. CDR3 amino acids: CASSTQGARGANVLTF. CDR3 sequence (DNA): TGTGCCAGCTCAACACAGGGGGCGCGAGGGGCCAACGTCCTGACTTTC. Using reference TRBV18 and TRBJ2-6 for the parts outside the CDR3, the full variable domain is NAGVMQNPRHLVRRRGQEARLRCSPMKGHSHVYWYRQLPEEGLKFMVYLQKENIIDESGMPKERFSAEFPKEGPSILRIQQVVRGDSAAYFCASSTQGARGANVLTFGAGSRLTVL.